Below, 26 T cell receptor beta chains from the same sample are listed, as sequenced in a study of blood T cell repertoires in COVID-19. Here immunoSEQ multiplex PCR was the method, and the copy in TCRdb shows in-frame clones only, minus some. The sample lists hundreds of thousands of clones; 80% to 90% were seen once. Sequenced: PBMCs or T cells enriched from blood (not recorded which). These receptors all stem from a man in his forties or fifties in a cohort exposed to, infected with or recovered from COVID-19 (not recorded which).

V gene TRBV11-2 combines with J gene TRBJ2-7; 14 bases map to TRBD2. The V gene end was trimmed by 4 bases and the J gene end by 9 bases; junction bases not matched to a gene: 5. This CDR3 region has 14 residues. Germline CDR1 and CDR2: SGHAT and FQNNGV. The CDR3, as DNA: TGTGCCAGCAGCTCCTCGGGACTAGCGGGGGTGCAGTACTTC. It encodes CASSSSGLAGVQYF.

The CDR3 DNA follows: TGTGCCAGCAGCAACAGGCGCAATCAGCCCCAGCATTTT. It specifies CASSNRRNQPQHF. This rearrangement joins TRBV27 to TRBJ1-5; tentatively, D is TRBD1 (5 bases). The CDR3 sequence is 13 residues long. The germline CDR1 and CDR2 sequences are MNHEY and SMNVEV (reference sequence). V lost 6 bases to trimming and J lost 2 bases, with 8 bases between them.

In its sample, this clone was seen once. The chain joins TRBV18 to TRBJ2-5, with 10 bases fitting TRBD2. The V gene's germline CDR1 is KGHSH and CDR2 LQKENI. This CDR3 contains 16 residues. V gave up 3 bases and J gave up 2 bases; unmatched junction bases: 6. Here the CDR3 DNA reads TGTGCCAGCTCACCGGGGGTAGCGGGAGGACAAGAGACCCAGTACTTC. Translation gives CASSPGVAGGQETQYF.

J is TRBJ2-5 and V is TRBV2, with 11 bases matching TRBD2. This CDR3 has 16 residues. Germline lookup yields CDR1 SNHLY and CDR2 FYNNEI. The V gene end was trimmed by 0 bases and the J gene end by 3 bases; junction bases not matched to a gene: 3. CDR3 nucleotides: TGTGCCAGCAGTGAAGCTAGCGGGAGGGCCGAAGAGACCCAGTACTTC. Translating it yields CASSEASGRAEETQYF.

The CDR3 nucleotides are TGTGCCAGCAGGGGCCCCACGAACACCGGGGAGCTGTTTTTT. Protein: CASRGPTNTGELFF. V gene TRBV9 combines with J gene TRBJ2-2, with D uncertain. Between the trimmed V and J ends, which lost 5 bases and 0 bases, there was a span of 8 bases. Germline V gene lookup returns CDR1 SGDLS and CDR2 YYNGEE. The CDR3 has 14 amino acids.

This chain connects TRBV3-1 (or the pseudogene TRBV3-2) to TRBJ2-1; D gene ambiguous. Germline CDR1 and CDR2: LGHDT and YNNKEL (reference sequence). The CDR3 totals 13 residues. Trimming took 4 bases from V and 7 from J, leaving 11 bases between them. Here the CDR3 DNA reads TGTGCCAGCAGCCCTAACAGATGGAATGAGCAGTTCTTC. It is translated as CASSPNRWNEQFF.

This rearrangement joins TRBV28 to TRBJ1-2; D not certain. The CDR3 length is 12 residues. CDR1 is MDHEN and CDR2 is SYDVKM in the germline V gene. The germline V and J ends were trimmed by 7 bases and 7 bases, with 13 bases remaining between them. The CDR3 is CASNRGGIGYTF. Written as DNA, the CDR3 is TGTGCCAGCAACCGGGGAGGGATTGGCTACACCTTC.

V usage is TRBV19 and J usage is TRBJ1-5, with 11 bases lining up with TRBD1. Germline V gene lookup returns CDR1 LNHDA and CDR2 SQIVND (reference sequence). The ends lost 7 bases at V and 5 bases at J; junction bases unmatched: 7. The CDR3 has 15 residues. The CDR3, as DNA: TGTGCCAGTAAAGCCGGACAGGGGGCGCATCAGCCCCAGCATTTT. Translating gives CASKAGQGAHQPQHF.

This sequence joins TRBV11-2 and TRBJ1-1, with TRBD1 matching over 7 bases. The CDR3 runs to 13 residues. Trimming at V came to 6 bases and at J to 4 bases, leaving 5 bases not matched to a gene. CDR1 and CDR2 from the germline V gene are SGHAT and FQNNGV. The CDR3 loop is CASSPQGTTEAFF. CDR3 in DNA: TGTGCCAGCAGTCCACAGGGGACCACTGAAGCTTTCTTT.

In DNA form, the CDR3 reads TGTGCCAGCAGTTCGGGACAGAGCTCTGGAAACACCATATATTTT. This encodes CASSSGQSSGNTIYF. The chain uses TRBV5-6 and TRBJ1-3; 7 bases map to TRBD1. Germline-derived CDR1 and CDR2 are SGHDT and YYEEEE. There are 15 residues in the CDR3. Trimming took 5 bases from V and 0 from J; bases not matched to a gene: 5.

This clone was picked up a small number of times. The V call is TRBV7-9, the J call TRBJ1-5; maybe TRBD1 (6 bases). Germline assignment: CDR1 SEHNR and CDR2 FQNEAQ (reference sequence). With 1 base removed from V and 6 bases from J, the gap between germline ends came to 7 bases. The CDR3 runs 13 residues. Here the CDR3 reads CASSLEQGQPQHF. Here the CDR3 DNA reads TGTGCCAGCAGCTTAGAACAGGGTCAGCCCCAGCATTTT.

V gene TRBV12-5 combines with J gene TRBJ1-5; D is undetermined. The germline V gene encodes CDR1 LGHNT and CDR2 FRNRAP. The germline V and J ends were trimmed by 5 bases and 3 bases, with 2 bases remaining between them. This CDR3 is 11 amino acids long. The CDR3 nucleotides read TGTGCTAGTGGTCTCAATCAGCCCCAGCATTTT. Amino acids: CASGLNQPQHF.

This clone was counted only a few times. For the CDR3, the DNA is TGCGCCAGCAGGACAAGACAGGGAGGCATGAACACTGAAGCTTTCTTT. Translating it yields CASRTRQGGMNTEAFF. The genes are TRBV5-1 and TRBJ1-1; 7 nucleotides line up with TRBD1. The ends lost 5 bases at V and 0 bases at J; junction bases unmatched: 10. Germline CDR1 reads SGHRS; CDR2 reads YFSETQ. The CDR3 spans 16 residues.

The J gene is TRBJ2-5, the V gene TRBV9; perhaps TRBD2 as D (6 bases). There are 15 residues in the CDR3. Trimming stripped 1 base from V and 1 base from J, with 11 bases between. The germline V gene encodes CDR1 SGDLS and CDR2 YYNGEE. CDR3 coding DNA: TGTGCCAGCAGCGTATCTCCTAGCGTCCAAGAGACCCAGTACTTC. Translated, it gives CASSVSPSVQETQYF.

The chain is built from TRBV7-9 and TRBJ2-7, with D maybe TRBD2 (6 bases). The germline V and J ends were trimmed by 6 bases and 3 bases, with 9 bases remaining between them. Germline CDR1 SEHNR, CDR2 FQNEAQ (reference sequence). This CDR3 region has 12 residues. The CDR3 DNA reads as TGTGCCAGCAGTCCCGGGAGCTACGAGCAGTACTTC. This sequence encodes CASSPGSYEQYF.

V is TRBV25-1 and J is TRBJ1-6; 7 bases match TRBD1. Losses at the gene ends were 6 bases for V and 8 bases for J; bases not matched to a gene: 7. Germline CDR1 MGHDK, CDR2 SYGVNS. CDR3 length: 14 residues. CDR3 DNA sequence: TGTGCCAGCAGAACCACAGGGGTTCATTCACCCCTCCACTTT. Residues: CASRTTGVHSPLHF.

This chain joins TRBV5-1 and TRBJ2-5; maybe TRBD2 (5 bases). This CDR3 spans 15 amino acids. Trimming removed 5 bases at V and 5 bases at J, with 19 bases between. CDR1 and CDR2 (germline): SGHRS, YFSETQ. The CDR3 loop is CASRRDLIARETQYF. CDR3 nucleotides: TGCGCCAGCAGACGAGACCTGATAGCGCGGGAGACCCAGTACTTC.

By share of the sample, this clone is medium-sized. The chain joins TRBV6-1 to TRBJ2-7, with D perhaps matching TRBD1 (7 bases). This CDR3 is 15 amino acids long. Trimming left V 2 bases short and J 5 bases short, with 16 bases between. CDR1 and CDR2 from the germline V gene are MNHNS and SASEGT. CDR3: CASSEWQGEVDEQYF. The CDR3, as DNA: TGTGCCAGCAGTGAATGGCAGGGGGAGGTTGACGAGCAGTACTTC.

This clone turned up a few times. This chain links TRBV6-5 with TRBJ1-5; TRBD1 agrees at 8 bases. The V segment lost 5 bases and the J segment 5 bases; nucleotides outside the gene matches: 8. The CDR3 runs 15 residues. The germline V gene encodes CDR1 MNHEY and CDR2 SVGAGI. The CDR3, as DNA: TGTGCCAGCAGTCCCCTTACAGGGGGGGATCAGCCCCAGCATTTT. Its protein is CASSPLTGGDQPQHF.

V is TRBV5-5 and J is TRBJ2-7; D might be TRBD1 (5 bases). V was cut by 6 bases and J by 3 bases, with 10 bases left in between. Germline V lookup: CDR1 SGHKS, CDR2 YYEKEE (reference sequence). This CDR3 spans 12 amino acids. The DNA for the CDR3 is TGTGCCAGCACCACAGGAGTCTACGAGCAGTACTTC. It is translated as CASTTGVYEQYF.

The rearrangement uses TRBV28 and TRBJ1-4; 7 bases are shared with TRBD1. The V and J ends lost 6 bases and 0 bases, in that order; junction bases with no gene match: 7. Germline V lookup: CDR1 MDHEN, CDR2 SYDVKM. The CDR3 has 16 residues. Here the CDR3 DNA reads TGTGCCAGCAGCCTGACAGGGTCTGCAACTAATGAAAAACTGTTTTTT. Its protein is CASSLTGSATNEKLFF.

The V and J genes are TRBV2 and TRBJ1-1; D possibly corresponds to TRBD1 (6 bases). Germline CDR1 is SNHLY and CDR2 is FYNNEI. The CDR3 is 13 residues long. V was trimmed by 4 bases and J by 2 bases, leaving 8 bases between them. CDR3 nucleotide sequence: TGTGCCAGCAGTGGACAGGCCAACACTGAAGCTTTCTTT. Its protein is CASSGQANTEAFF.

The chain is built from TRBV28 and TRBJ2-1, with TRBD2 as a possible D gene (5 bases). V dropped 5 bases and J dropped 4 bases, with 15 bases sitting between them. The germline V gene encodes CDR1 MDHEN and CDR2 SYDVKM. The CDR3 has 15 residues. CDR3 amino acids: CASSLPGSDYNEQFF. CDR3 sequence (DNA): TGTGCCAGCAGTCTACCGGGGAGCGATTACAATGAGCAGTTCTTC.

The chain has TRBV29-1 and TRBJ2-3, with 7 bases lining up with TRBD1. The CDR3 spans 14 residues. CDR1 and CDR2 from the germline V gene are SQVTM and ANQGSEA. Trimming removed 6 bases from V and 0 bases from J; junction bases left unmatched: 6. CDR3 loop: CSVAPGQSTDTQYF. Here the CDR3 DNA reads TGCAGCGTGGCCCCGGGACAGAGCACAGATACGCAGTATTTT.

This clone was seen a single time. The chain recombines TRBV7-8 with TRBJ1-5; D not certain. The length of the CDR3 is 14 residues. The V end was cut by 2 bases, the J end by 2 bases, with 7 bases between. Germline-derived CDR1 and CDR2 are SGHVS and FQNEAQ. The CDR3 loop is CASSLYMGNQPQHF. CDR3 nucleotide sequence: TGTGCCAGCAGCTTATACATGGGCAATCAGCCCCAGCATTTT.

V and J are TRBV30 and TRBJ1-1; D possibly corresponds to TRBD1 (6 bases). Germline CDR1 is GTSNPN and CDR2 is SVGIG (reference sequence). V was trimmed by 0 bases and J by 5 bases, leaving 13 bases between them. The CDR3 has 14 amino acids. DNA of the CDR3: TGTGCCTGGAGTGTACTGGGGGCCCGGACTGAAGCTTTCTTT. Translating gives CAWSVLGARTEAFF. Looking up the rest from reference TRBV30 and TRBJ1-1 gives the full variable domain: SQTIHQWPATLVQPVGSPLSLECTVEGTSNPNLYWYRQAAGRGLQLLFYSVGIGQISSEVPQNLSASRPQDRQFILSSKKLLLSDSGFYLCAWSVLGARTEAFFGQGTRLTVV.